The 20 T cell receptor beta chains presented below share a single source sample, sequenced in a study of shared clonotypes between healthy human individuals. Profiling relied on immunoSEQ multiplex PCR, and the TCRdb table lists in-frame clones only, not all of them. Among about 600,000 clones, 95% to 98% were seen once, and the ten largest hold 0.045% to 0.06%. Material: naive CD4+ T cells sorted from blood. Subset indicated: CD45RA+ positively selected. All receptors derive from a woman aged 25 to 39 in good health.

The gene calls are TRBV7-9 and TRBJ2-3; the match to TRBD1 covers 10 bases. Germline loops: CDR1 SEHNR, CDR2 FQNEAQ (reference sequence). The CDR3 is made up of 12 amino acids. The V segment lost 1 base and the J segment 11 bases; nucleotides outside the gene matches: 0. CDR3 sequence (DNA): TGTGCCAGCAGCTTAGGGGACAGGGGGCAGTATTTT. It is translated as CASSLGDRGQYF. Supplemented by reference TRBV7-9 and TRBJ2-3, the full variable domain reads DTGVSQNPRHKITKRGQNVTFRCDPISEHNRLYWYRQTLGQGPEFLTYFQNEAQLEKSRLLSDRFSAERPKGSFSTLEIQRTEQGDSAMYLCASSLGDRGQYFGPGTRLTVL.

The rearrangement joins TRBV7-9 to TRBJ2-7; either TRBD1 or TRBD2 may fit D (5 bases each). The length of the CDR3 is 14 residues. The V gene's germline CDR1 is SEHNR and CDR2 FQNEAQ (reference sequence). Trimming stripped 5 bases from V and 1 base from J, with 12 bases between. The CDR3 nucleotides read TGTGCCAGCAGCCCGCCGGGACGGTCCTACGAGCAGTACTTC. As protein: CASSPPGRSYEQYF.

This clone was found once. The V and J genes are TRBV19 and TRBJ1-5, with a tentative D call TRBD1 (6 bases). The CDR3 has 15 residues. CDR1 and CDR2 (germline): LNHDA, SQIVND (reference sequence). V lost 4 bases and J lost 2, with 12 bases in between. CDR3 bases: TGTGCCAGTAGTACCTACAGGGATGGCAATCAGCCCCAGCATTTT. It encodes CASSTYRDGNQPQHF.

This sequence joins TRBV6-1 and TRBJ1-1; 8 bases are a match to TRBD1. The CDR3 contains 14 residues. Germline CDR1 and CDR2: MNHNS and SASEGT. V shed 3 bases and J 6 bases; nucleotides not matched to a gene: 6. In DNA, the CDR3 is TGTGCCAGCAGTGAGCCGCCGGGACAGGCTGAAGCTTTCTTT. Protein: CASSEPPGQAEAFF.

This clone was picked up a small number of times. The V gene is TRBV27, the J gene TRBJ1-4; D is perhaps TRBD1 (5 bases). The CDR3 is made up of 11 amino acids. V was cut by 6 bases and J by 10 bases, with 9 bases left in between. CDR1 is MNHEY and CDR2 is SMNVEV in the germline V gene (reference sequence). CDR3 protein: CASRAGRKLFF. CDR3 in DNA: TGTGCCAGCAGAGCAGGGCGAAAACTGTTTTTT.

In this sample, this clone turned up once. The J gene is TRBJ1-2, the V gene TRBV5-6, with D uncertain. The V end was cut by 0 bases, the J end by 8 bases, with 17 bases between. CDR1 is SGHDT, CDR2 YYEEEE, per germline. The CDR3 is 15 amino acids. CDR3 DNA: TGTGCCAGCAGCTTGGCTCGGACGGTGATTCGGGGCTACACCTTC. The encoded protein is CASSLARTVIRGYTF.

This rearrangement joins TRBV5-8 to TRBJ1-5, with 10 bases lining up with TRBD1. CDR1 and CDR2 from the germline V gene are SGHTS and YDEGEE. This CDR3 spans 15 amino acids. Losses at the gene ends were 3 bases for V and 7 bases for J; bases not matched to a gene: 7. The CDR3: CASSSGTGDPQPQHF. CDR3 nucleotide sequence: TGTGCCAGCAGCTCCGGGACAGGGGACCCACAGCCCCAGCATTTT.

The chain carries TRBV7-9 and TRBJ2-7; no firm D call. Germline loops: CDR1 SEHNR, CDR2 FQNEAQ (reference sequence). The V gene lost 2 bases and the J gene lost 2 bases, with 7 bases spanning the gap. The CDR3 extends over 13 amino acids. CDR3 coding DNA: TGTGCCAGCAGCTTACGATGGACCTACGAGCAGTACTTC. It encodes CASSLRWTYEQYF.

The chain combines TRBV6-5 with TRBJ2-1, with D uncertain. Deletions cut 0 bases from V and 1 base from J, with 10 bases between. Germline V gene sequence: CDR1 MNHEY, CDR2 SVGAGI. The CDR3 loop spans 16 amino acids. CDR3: CASSYSWASSYNEQFF. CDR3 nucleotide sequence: TGTGCCAGCAGTTACTCGTGGGCTAGTTCCTACAATGAGCAGTTCTTC.

The CDR3 DNA follows: TGTGCCAGCAGTTCCGGGCCGTTCGAGCAGTACTTC. Amino acid sequence: CASSSGPFEQYF. This rearrangement joins TRBV28 to TRBJ2-7, with D uncertain. Trimming pared 4 bases from V and 6 bases from J, leaving 10 bases between. Germline V lookup: CDR1 MDHEN, CDR2 SYDVKM. The CDR3 extends over 12 amino acids.

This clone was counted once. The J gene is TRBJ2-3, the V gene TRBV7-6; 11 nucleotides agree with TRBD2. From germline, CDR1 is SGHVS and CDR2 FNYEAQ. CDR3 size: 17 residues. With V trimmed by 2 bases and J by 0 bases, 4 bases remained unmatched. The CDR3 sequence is CASSLRLAGPSTDTQYF. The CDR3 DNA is TGTGCCAGCAGCTTAAGACTAGCGGGACCTAGCACAGATACGCAGTATTTT.

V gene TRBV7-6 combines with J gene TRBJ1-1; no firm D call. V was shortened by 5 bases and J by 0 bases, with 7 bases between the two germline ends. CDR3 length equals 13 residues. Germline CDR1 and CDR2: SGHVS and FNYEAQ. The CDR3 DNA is TGTGCCAGCAGCCGATCGATGAACACTGAAGCTTTCTTT. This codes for CASSRSMNTEAFF.

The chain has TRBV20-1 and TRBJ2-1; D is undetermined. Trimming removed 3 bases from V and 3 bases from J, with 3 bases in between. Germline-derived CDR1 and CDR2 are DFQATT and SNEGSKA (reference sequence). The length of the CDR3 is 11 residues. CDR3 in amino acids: CSASNYNEQFF. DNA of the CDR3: TGCAGTGCTAGCAACTACAATGAGCAGTTCTTC.

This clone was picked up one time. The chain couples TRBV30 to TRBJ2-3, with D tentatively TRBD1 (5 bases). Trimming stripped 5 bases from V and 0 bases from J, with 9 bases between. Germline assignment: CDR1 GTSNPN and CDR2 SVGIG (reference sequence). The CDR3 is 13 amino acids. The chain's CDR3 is CAWGAASTDTQYF. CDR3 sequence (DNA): TGTGCCTGGGGGGCGGCTAGCACAGATACGCAGTATTTT. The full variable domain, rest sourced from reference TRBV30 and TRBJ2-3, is SQTIHQWPATLVQPVGSPLSLECTVEGTSNPNLYWYRQAAGRGLQLLFYSVGIGQISSEVPQNLSASRPQDRQFILSSKKLLLSDSGFYLCAWGAASTDTQYFGPGTRLTVL.

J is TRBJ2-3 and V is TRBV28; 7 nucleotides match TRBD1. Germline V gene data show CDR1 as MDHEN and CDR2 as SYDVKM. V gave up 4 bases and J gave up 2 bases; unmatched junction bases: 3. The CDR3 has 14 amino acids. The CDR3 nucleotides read TGTGCCAGCAGTTGGGACAGCCCCACAGATACGCAGTATTTT. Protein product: CASSWDSPTDTQYF. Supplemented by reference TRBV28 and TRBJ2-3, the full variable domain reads DVKVTQSSRYLVKRTGEKVFLECVQDMDHENMFWYRQDPGLGLRLIYFSYDVKMKEKGDIPEGYSVSREKKERFSLILESASTNQTSMYLCASSWDSPTDTQYFGPGTRLTVL.

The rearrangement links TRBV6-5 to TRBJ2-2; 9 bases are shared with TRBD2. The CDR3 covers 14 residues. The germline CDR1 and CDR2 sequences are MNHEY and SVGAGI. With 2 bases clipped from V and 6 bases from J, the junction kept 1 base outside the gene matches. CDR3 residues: CASSYQREAGELFF. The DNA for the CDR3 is TGTGCCAGCAGTTACCAGCGGGAGGCCGGGGAGCTGTTTTTT.

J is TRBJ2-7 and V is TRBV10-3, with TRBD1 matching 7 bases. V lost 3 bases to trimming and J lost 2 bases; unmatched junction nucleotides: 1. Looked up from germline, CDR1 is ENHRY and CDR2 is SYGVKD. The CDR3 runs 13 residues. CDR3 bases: TGTGCCATCAGTGAAGACAGGGCCTACGAGCAGTACTTC. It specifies CAISEDRAYEQYF.

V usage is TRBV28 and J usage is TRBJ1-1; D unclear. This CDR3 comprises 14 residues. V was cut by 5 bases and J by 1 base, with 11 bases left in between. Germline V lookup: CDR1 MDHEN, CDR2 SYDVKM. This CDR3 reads CASSGGPRNTEAFF. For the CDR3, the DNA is TGTGCCAGCAGTGGTGGACCTCGGAACACTGAAGCTTTCTTT.

CDR3 sequence: CASSQDPLSARRSGANVLTF. CDR3 sequence (DNA): TGCGCCAGCAGCCAAGATCCATTGTCGGCCCGCCGCTCTGGGGCCAACGTCCTGACTTTC. The chain links TRBV4-1 to TRBJ2-6; D unresolved. The germline V gene has CDR1 MGHRA and CDR2 YSYEKL. This CDR3 comprises 20 residues. Trimming took off 0 bases at V and 0 bases at J, with 18 bases between the two ends.

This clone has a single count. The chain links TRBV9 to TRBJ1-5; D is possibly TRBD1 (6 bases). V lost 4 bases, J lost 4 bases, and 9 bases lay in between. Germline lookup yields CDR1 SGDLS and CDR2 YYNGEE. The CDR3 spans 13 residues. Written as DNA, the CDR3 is TGTGCCAGCAGCCGAACAGGGAATCAGCCCCAGCATTTT. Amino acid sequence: CASSRTGNQPQHF.